This TCR beta chain was retrieved from a study of OX40 agonist ivuxolimab in advanced cancers. A word on this clone: Its specificity is not known.

Broader study findings: Fewer expanded clones were found on average in CD4+ than in CD8+ T cells.

CDR3 length equals 15 residues. The germline gives CDR1 MNHEY, CDR2 SVGAGI. Losses at the gene ends were 6 bases for V and 0 bases for J; bases not matched to a gene: 7. Profiled with immunoSEQ multiplex PCR; TCRdb holds only in-frame clones, not every one. The repertoire holds roughly 90,000 clones, about nine tenths seen once, with 0.33% in the top ten. The clonotype originates from an adult with an advanced solid tumor such as melanoma, head and neck, liver or kidney cancer. V and J are TRBV6-5 and TRBJ1-1; 7 bases align to TRBD1. The material was CD4+ or CD8+ T cells sorted from blood, obtained in a trial of the OX40 agonist ivuxolimab. The CDR3 reads CASRPGQFMNTEAFF. The DNA of the CDR3 is TGTGCCAGCAGGCCGGGACAGTTTATGAACACTGAAGCTTTCTTT.